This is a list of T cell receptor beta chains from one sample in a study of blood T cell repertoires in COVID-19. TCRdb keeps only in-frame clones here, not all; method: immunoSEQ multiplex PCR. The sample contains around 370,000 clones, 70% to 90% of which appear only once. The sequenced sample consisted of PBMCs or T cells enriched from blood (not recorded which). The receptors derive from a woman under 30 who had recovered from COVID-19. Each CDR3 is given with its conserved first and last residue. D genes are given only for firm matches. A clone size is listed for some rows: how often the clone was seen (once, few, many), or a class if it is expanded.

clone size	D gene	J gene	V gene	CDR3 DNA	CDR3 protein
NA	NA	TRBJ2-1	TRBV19	TGTGCCAGTAGTATAGGCCCAGGGTACAATGAGCAGTTCTTC	CASSIGPGYNEQFF
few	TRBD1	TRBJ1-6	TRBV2	TGTGCCAGCAGTGATGGGACAGGACCAAATAATTCACCCCTCCACTTT	CASSDGTGPNNSPLHF
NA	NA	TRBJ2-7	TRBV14	TGTGCCAGCAGCCGGCCCGCAGGCGAGCAGTACTTC	CASSRPAGEQYF
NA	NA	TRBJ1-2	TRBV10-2	TGCGCCAGCAGTGAGTCGCAGTTTAACTATGGCTACACCTTC	CASSESQFNYGYTF
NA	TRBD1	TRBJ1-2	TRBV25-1	TGTGCCAGCAGTGCTTACTCCGCGACAGGGAATGGCTACACCTTC	CASSAYSATGNGYTF
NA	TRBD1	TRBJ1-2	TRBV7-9	TGTGCCAGCAGCGCCGCCAGGGACAGGGGGCCTTACTGGCATGGCTACACCTTC	CASSAARDRGPYWHGYTF
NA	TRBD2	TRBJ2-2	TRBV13	TGTGCCAGCAGCTTGGAAGGACTAGCGGGTAACACCGGGGAGCTGTTTTTT	CASSLEGLAGNTGELFF
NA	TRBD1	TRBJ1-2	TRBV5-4	TGTGCCAGCAGCCTTGGGACAGGGGAGTTGTATGGCTACACCTTC	CASSLGTGELYGYTF
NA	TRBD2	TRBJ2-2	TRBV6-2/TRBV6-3	TGTGCCAGCAGTTACGTAGCGGGGGTTACCGGGGAGCTGTTTTTT	CASSYVAGVTGELFF
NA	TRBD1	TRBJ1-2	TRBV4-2	TGTGCCAGCAGCCTGAAAGAACGGACAGGGGGCGACTATGGCTACACCTTC	CASSLKERTGGDYGYTF
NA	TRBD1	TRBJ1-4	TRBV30	TGTGCCTGGAGTGTACTTGGACAGGGAGATGAAAAACTGTTTTTT	CAWSVLGQGDEKLFF
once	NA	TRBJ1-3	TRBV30	TGTGCCTGGAGGAGACAGGGAAACACCATATATTTT	CAWRRQGNTIYF
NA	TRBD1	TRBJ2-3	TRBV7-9	TGTGCCAGCAGCAGAGGACTCGGGGACAGAAAACACACAGATACGCAGTATTTT	CASSRGLGDRKHTDTQYF
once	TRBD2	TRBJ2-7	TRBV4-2	TGTGCCAGCAGCCAAGCTAGCGGGGGGTCCTACGAGCAGTACTTC	CASSQASGGSYEQYF
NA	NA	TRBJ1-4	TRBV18	TGTGCCAGCTCACCAGCCGTTCGTCTGGATGCCAGCGCAACTAATGAAAAACTGTTTTTT	CASSPAVRLDASATNEKLFF
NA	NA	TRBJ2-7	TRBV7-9	TGTGCCAGCAGCTTAAGGGGCGGGGTCGAGCAGTACTTC	CASSLRGGVEQYF
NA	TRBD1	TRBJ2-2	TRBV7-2	TGTGCCAGCAGCTTAGTGGGACAGGGGAACACCGGGGAGCTGTTTTTT	CASSLVGQGNTGELFF
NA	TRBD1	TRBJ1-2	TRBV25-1	TGTGCCAGCAGTGTGGGACAGGGAAACTATGGCTACACCTTC	CASSVGQGNYGYTF
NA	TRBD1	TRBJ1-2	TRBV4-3	TGCGCCAGCAGCCAAGATCTTACAGGGGGCGCGGGTGGCTACACCTTC	CASSQDLTGGAGGYTF
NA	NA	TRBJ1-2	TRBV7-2	TGTGCCAGCAGCTACGGCCGAGGAGAAGGTTACACCTTC	CASSYGRGEGYTF
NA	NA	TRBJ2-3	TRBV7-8	TGTGCCAGCAGCTTACAACAGGGCCTCACAGATACGCAGTATTTT	CASSLQQGLTDTQYF
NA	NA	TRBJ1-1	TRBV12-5	TGTGCTAGTGGTTCCCCGGGGACTGAAGCTTTCTTT	CASGSPGTEAFF
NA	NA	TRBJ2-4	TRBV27	TGTGCCAGCAGTTTCCGCGGAATAGCCAAAAACATTCAGTACTTC	CASSFRGIAKNIQYF
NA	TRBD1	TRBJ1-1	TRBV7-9	TGTGCCAGCAGCTCTCCGGGACAGGGGAAAACTGAAGCTTTCTTT	CASSSPGQGKTEAFF